The rows below give T cell receptor beta chains drawn from one sample of a study of OX40 agonist ivuxolimab in advanced cancers. Measured with immunoSEQ multiplex PCR; TCRdb has only the in-frame clones, and not every one. In the table there are under 85,000 clones, 87% of which are singletons. The source material was CD4+ or CD8+ T cells sorted from blood, sampled in a trial of the OX40 agonist ivuxolimab. Every receptor here comes from an adult with an advanced solid tumor such as melanoma, head and neck, liver or kidney cancer. CDR3s include the opening cysteine and the closing phenylalanine or tryptophan. The D gene is left open where the match is weak. Clone size is stated in some rows and not others, as once, few, many or a class when expanded.

V gene: TRBV5-4; clone size: -; D gene: -; J gene: TRBJ2-7; CDR3 DNA: TGTGCCAGCAGCACCGGAGCACTAAGCTCCTACGAGCAGTACTTC; CDR3 protein: CASSTGALSSYEQYF
V gene: TRBV5-1; clone size: -; D gene: -; J gene: TRBJ2-3; CDR3 DNA: TGCGCCAGCAGCTTGGGCGGGGGCACAGATACGCAGTATTTT; CDR3 protein: CASSLGGGTDTQYF
V gene: TRBV7-9; clone size: -; D gene: -; J gene: TRBJ1-4; CDR3 DNA: TGTGCCAGCAGCTTAGTTGGAGAAAAACTGTTTTTT; CDR3 protein: CASSLVGEKLFF
V gene: TRBV5-1; clone size: few; D gene: -; J gene: TRBJ2-2; CDR3 DNA: TGCGCCAGCAGCTTGGATGGGGTCACCGGGGAGCTGTTTTTT; CDR3 protein: CASSLDGVTGELFF
V gene: TRBV7-8; clone size: -; D gene: -; J gene: TRBJ1-3; CDR3 DNA: TGTGCCAGCAGCTCTACGACAGGTGTCCATGGAAACACCATATATTTT; CDR3 protein: CASSSTTGVHGNTIYF
V gene: TRBV23-1; clone size: -; D gene: TRBD2; J gene: TRBJ2-5; CDR3 DNA: TGCGCCAGCAGTCAAATGGAGGGTCTAGCGGCGGAGACCCAGTACTTC; CDR3 protein: CASSQMEGLAAETQYF
V gene: TRBV19; clone size: -; D gene: TRBD1; J gene: TRBJ2-7; CDR3 DNA: TGTGCCAGTAGTAGGGGACAGGGGGCATATTCCTACGAGCAGTACTTC; CDR3 protein: CASSRGQGAYSYEQYF
V gene: TRBV2; clone size: -; D gene: -; J gene: TRBJ2-6; CDR3 DNA: TGTGCCAGCAGTTTCGGACGGACCTCTGGGGCCAACGTCCTGACTTTC; CDR3 protein: CASSFGRTSGANVLTF
V gene: TRBV28; clone size: -; D gene: TRBD1; J gene: TRBJ1-4; CDR3 DNA: TGTGCCAGCAGCTTCCCGGGACAGGGTCGTGAAAAACTGTTTTTT; CDR3 protein: CASSFPGQGREKLFF
V gene: TRBV19; clone size: -; D gene: -; J gene: TRBJ2-1; CDR3 DNA: TGTGCCGGAGGCTGTGAGCAGTTCTTC; CDR3 protein: CAGGCEQFF
V gene: TRBV19; clone size: -; D gene: -; J gene: TRBJ1-2; CDR3 DNA: TGCGATGACGGAAGAGATGGCTACACCTTC; CDR3 protein: CDDGRDGYTF
V gene: TRBV6-1; clone size: once; D gene: -; J gene: TRBJ2-5; CDR3 DNA: TGTGCCAGCAGTGAGCCCGGGATTCGGCAAGAGACCCAGTACTTC; CDR3 protein: CASSEPGIRQETQYF
V gene: TRBV19; clone size: -; D gene: TRBD2; J gene: TRBJ2-7; CDR3 DNA: TGTGCCAGTAGTATAGCGGGAGGGCCGTGGTACGAGCAGTACTTC; CDR3 protein: CASSIAGGPWYEQYF
V gene: TRBV18; clone size: -; D gene: -; J gene: TRBJ2-7; CDR3 DNA: TGTGCCAGCTCACCAGCCTTTTTCTCGGGGGCCCCCTACGAGCAGTACTTC; CDR3 protein: CASSPAFFSGAPYEQYF
V gene: TRBV11-3; clone size: -; D gene: -; J gene: TRBJ2-7; CDR3 DNA: TGTGCCAGCAGCCCCTGGACCGATTACTACGAGCAGTACTTC; CDR3 protein: CASSPWTDYYEQYF
V gene: TRBV25-1; clone size: -; D gene: -; J gene: TRBJ2-1; CDR3 DNA: TGTGCCAGCAGTCCCGGAGGGACCGACAATGAGCAGTTCTTC; CDR3 protein: CASSPGGTDNEQFF
V gene: TRBV18; clone size: -; D gene: TRBD1; J gene: TRBJ1-1; CDR3 DNA: TGTGCCAGCTCACCGGGACAGCGGGGCACTGAAGCTTTCTTT; CDR3 protein: CASSPGQRGTEAFF
V gene: TRBV7-2; clone size: -; D gene: TRBD1; J gene: TRBJ2-7; CDR3 DNA: TGTGCCAGCAGCTTAGTCTGGACAGGGGCCTACGAGCAGTACTTC; CDR3 protein: CASSLVWTGAYEQYF